This T cell receptor (beta chain) came from a study of T cell responses to AZD1222 COVID-19 vaccine (dated by TCRdb to the early 2020s). Looking at the study overall: AZD1222 recipients with second doses at about 4 weeks or about 12 weeks were pooled, because spike-specific TCR depth and breadth did not differ between schedules. A total of under 250 trial participants underwent TCR sequencing, of whom 200 to 220 had received two doses of AZD1222 and 26 had received two doses of the MenACWY control vaccine. Enrollment into the trials was organized by age into subgroups of 18-55, 56-69 and 70-plus years, and those subgroups contained around 150, 28 and 57 TCR-sequenced participants, respectively. Overall study outcomes, separate from this receptor: In the small 56-69-year group, the increase in depth fell short of significance, most likely because of low power. Most participants were white British and females outnumbered males, and the authors suggested that clonal diversity may have been underestimated. Because no samples from the day 14 peak response were available, repertoires could be characterized only after the peak T cell response. Nearly half of unique spike-specific TCRs reportedly recognized epitopes outside regions mutated in the B.1.351 and B.1.1.7 variants. CD4 TCRs associated with the vaccine covered the entire spike protein, and the dominant responses were in regions 160-218 and 743-854. Conclusions about previously exposed vaccinees are limited, since just five or six AZD1222 recipients were seropositive for SARS-CoV-2 at baseline. After two AZD1222 doses, both the breadth and the depth of spike-specific TCRs were significantly higher than at day 0 and than in MenACWY recipients.

With respect to this clone: What antigen it recognizes has not been identified. No base quality values were provided; no much bigger clone lies one nucleotide off.

Reading the germline V gene gives CDR1 MNHEY and CDR2 SVGAGI. Including cysteine and phenylalanine, the CDR3 has 15 amino acids. Only the CDR3 DNA is retained, 45 bases long and in frame from the first base. Clipping removes 1 base from V and 2 bases from J, with 1 as the unmatched junction base count. The CDR3 regions of human TCRbeta chains were analyzed by immunosequencing. On the authors' methods: Repertoire TCRs were checked for matches against a reference library of SARS-CoV-2-specific TCRs that had been generated using the MIRA antigen-specificity platform. Breadth was defined as the fraction of unique TCRs that were SARS-CoV-2-associated, and depth was defined as the fraction of total T cells that were SARS-CoV-2-associated. Using the MIRA data, each spike-specific TCR was assigned both to the spike region to which the TCR was reactive and to a CD4 or CD8 class. Log10-transformed breadth and depth values were compared by one-way ANOVA with Sidak's multiple comparisons tests. The table comes from immuneACCESS by way of TCRdb, which keeps in-frame sequences with V and J called. Part of the clones is missing from these tables; in studies checked, under half for an unresolved V gene and the rest for unknown reasons. Clone size and V and J calls were adopted from that table, with D and trimming inferred from the DNA. The sample profile shows around 130,000 clones; over 75% of them were found once. The top ten clones comprise 9% to 9.5% of the sample.

The time point label, read with the paper, signifies: baseline before first vaccination. Samples from vaccinated people were obtained from the UK trials COV001 and COV002, which included a single-blind randomized controlled phase 2/3 trial of AZD1222 (ChAdOx1 nCoV-19) in healthy adults. For TCRbeta chain sequencing, PBMC samples were collected from trial participants at day 0 and at day 28 after the second dose. This specimen was peripheral blood, taken on day 0 of AZD1222 vaccination. The source is an adult in good health. The rearranged chain carries TRBV6-5 and TRBJ2-7, and 11 junctional nucleotides match TRBD2. The CDR3 protein is CASSYYSGRAYEQYF. The nucleotides read TGTGCCAGCAGTTACTATAGCGGGAGGGCCTACGAGCAGTACTTC.